Sequencing of this T cell receptor beta chain was carried out in a study of CD8+CD57+ T cells in acquired aplastic anemia. Turning to the study itself: On average, sorted CD4+ and CD8+ cells gave 3.2 ug of DNA.

A remark on this clonotype: Its antigen remains unknown.

The template for TCR beta VDJ and CDR3 sequence profiling was genomic DNA. From the reads, TCRdb called clonotypes with MiXCR, one entry per CDR3 protein. The table has around 290,000 distinct CDR3 sequences, roughly 53% seen once. The sequenced patients had an expansion of CD8+CD57+ cells seen by flow cytometry. General observations from the study: Both patients and controls carried the same twenty-nine CD8+ CDR3 sequences.

The CDR3 covers 14 residues. After removal of 2 bases from V and 7 bases from J, the junction contained 4 bases not matched to a gene. CDR1 LNHDA and CDR2 SQIVND come from the germline V gene (reference sequence). The chain uses TRBV19 and TRBJ2-2; TRBD1 matches 7 bases. Material: sorted CD4+, CD8+, or CD8+CD57+ T cells (not recorded which) from PBMCs. This clonotype was sampled from a human donor with aplastic anemia. CDR3 nucleotides: TGTGCCAGTAGTATAAAGGGGGCGGACGGGGAGCTGTTTTTT. Amino acids: CASSIKGADGELFF.